This T cell receptor (beta chain) was sequenced in a study of cytomegalovirus exposure and HLA in healthy donors. Background on the study: An earlier analysis identified 100 million to 130 million unique TCR beta sequences in approximately 190 million T cells. Within the Caucasian-associated ancestry cluster were roughly 81% of the approximately 400 genotyped donors. Whole-study findings and limits: In a later analysis, productive TCRs from donors in an Asian-associated ancestry cluster reportedly carried fewer N-insertions than the cohort mean.

Vbeta (60) and Jbeta (13) primers were used in the PCR. Clones were read by immunoSEQ multiplex PCR, and TCRdb kept only the in-frame ones, dropping some. The top ten hold around 4.1% of the sample, which has approximately 110,000 clones, less than 75% seen once. As regards this clone: Its specificity is unknown.

V gave up 0 bases and J gave up 7 bases; unmatched junction bases: 6. This CDR3 contains 16 residues. Germline lookup yields CDR1 LGHNA and CDR2 YSLEER. The clonotype was recovered from a woman aged 40 to 50 in good health and CMV-seronegative. The chain employs TRBV4-3 and TRBJ1-6; 7 bases map to TRBD1. The sequencing sample was made of PBMCs. The CDR3, as DNA: TGCGCCAGCAGCCAAGAGTTCGCAGGGGGAAATTCACCCCTCCACTTT. This encodes CASSQEFAGGNSPLHF.